Reported below is one T cell receptor beta chain. Sequencing of TCR beta was performed on blood CD8+ T cells and on blood CD4+ T cells. This sample was taken from a study of CD8 T cells in Susac syndrome. CDR3 length: 15 residues. The germline gives CDR1 SGHTA, CDR2 FQGNSA. V gave up 1 base and J gave up 5 bases; unmatched junction bases: 6. With random hexamers, reverse transcription was performed on about 0.5 to 1 ug of RNA. MiXCR, applied by TCRdb to the immunoSEQ multiplex PCR reads, yields one record per CDR3 protein. The profile shows some 130,000 distinct CDR3 sequences, 94% of them singletons. This chain uses TRBV7-2 with TRBJ2-7; TRBD1 matches at 9 bases. The receptor was derived from a human donor with multiple sclerosis. The sample was CD4+ T cells from PBMCs. CDR3 coding DNA: TGTGCCAGCAGCTTAGTACCGGGACAGGGAGACGAGCAGTACTTC. It encodes CASSLVPGQGDEQYF. The entire variable domain, with the rest obtained from reference TRBV7-2 and TRBJ2-7, is as follows: GAGVSQSPSNKVTEKGKDVELRCDPISGHTALYWYRQSLGQGLEFLIYFQGNSAPDKSGLPSDRFSAERTGGSVSTLTIQRTQQEDSAVYLCASSLVPGQGDEQYFGPGTRLTVT.